The clone carrying this T cell receptor (beta chain) was observed many times. The antigen is not known. This sample is part of a study of breast tumors, draining lymph nodes, adjacent tissues. Study-level results: Data only fit, rather than demonstrated, lymph node origin of most tumor T cells.

The ends were cut back, 0 bases at V and 3 bases at J, with 10 bases in the middle. The CDR3 is 14 residues long. Germline V CDR1 and CDR2: SGHRS, YFSETQ. Breast cancer patients provided tissue from their axillary draining lymph nodes. TCRdb re-analysed the multiplex PCR reads in MiXCR, keeping a single row per CDR3 protein. The sample lists nearly 110,000 distinct CDR3 sequences, less than 40% occurring once. The V and J genes are TRBV5-1 and TRBJ2-7, with D perhaps being TRBD1 or TRBD2 (6 bases each). The sequence was collected from a female donor with breast cancer. Some clones in this sample may be carry-over from other donors' samples. Sequencing used axillary lymph node tissue. The DNA of the CDR3 is TGCGCCAGCAGCTTGGAACAGGGAGGCTACGAGCAGTACTTC. Protein product: CASSLEQGGYEQYF.